The clone carrying this T cell receptor (beta chain) was seen only a few times. A J-beta primer mix and a sample-barcoded 5' primer were used in a second PCR of roughly 6 to 11 cycles. From each sample, at least 2.5 million paired-end reads containing CDR3 were obtained. Via MiXCR, TCRdb re-called the 5' RACE reads, giving one row per CDR3 protein. The table has about 1.5 million distinct CDR3 sequences, 35% to 45% seen once. Each individual donor underwent a draw of ten milliliters of peripheral blood. Germline assignment: CDR1 LGHNA and CDR2 YNFKEQ. The CDR3 is 20 amino acids. The J segment lost 8 bases and the V segment lost 2 bases, leaving 18 bases of the junction unmatched. The sample comes from a study of blood T cells in healthy people across ages.

This sequence joins TRBV4-2 and TRBJ2-1; TRBD2 matches at 13 bases. The specimen sequenced was blood. This clonotype was sampled from a woman aged 18-29 years in good health. The CDR3 nucleotides read TGTGCCAGCAGCCAACCTACTAGCGGGAGGGCCCAAGCCGTGGGCGATGAGCAGTTCTTC. It codes for CASSQPTSGRAQAVGDEQFF.